This T cell receptor beta chain was captured in a study of blood T cell repertoires in COVID-19. Overall study context: The United States, Italy and Spain were the sources of the acute and convalescent COVID-19 samples. Sample material is recorded as cDNA or gDNA derived from T cells, B-cell-depleted T cells, or PBMCs.

Per the germline V gene, CDR1 is SNHLY and CDR2 is FYNNEI. The CDR3 consists of 15 residues. V shed 4 bases, J shed 7 bases, and the junction held 5 bases outside the gene matches. Clones were read by immunoSEQ multiplex PCR, and TCRdb kept only the in-frame ones, dropping some. The sample gives roughly 380,000 clones, roughly 87% of which show up once; 2.5% to 3.5% is in the top ten. The recovered donors of Cohort 3 showed two negative PCRs, clearance, or symptom resolution. The sample was PBMCs or T cells enriched from blood (not recorded which). The clonotype was recovered from a woman in her 30s who had recovered from COVID-19. V gene TRBV2 combines with J gene TRBJ2-1; 12 bases line up with TRBD2. The CDR3 DNA follows: TGTGCCAGCAGTGGACTAGCGGGGGATAGGAATGAGCAGTTCTTC. Translation: CASSGLAGDRNEQFF.